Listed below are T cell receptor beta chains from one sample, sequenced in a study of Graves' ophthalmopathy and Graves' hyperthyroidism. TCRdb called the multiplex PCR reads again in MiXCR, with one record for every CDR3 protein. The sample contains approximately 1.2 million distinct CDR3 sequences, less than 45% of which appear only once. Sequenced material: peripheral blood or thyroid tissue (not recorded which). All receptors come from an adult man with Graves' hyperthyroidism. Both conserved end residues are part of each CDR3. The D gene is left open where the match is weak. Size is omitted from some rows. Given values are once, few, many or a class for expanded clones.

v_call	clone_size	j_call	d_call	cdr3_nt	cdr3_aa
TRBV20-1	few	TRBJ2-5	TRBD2	TGCAGTGCTATGACCCGGACAGGGGCGACTAGCGGGAGCGGAGAGACCCAGTACTTC	CSAMTRTGATSGSGETQYF
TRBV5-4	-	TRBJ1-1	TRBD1	TGTGCCAGCAGCTCCGGGACAGCATACTACACTGAAGCTTTCTTT	CASSSGTAYYTEAFF
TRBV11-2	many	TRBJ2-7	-	TGTGCCAGCAGCCCCGATGGGGGTTTACTGCAGTACTTC	CASSPDGGLLQYF
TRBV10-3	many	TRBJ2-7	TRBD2	TGTGCCAGCAGTCTGGGACTAGCGGGAGAAGGTCTGGACGAGCAGTACTTC	CASSLGLAGEGLDEQYF
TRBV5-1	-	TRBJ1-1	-	TGCGCCAGCGCCGGATCATCGGGGGCTAACACTGAAGCTTTCTTT	CASAGSSGANTEAFF
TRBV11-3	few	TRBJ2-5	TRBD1	TGTGCCAGCAGCGCGCCGACCGGGACAGCAGAGACCCAGTACTTC	CASSAPTGTAETQYF
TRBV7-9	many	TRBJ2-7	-	TGTGCCAGCAGCCCTGGATCCCACTACGAGCAGTACTTC	CASSPGSHYEQYF
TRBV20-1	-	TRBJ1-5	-	TGCAGTGCTAGCTCCAATCAGCCCCAGCATTTC	CSASSNQPQHF
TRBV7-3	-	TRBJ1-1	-	TGTGCCAGCAGCTTAAATCGGGGCTCGAACACTGAAGCTTTCTTT	CASSLNRGSNTEAFF
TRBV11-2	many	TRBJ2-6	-	TGTGCCAGCAGCTTAGTTTCCTCTGGGGCCAACGTCCTGACTTTC	CASSLVSSGANVLTF
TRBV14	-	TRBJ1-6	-	TGTGCCAGCAGTTATCTTCCCGGAATGGGTTCACCCCTCCACTTT	CASSYLPGMGSPLHF
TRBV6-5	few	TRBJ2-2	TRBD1	TGTGCCTGCTCGCCCGTCGGGACAGGATACCCGGGGGAGCTGTTTTTT	CACSPVGTGYPGELFF
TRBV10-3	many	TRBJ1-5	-	TGTGCCATCGTCCCGGGGTCCTCCGTTCATCAGCCCCAGCATTTT	CAIVPGSSVHQPQHF
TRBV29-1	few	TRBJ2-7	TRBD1	TGCAGCGTTGAAGCGGGACAGGGGGGATCCTACGAGCAGTACTTC	CSVEAGQGGSYEQYF
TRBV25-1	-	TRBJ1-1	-	TGTGCCAGCAGTGCTTTACGGGCGAACACTGAAGCTTTCTTT	CASSALRANTEAFF
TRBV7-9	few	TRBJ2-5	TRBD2	TGTGCCAGCAGTCTTGGACTAGCGGGGGGGCTATGGACCCAGTACTTC	CASSLGLAGGLWTQYF
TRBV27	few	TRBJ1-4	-	TGTGCCAGCAAGGCTAGTCGTACTAATGAAAAACTGTTTTTT	CASKASRTNEKLFF
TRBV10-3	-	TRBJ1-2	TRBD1	TGTGCCATCAGCCAGGGACAGGGGGCGCAGGGCTATGGCTACACCTTC	CAISQGQGAQGYGYTF
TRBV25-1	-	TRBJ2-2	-	TGTGCCAGCAGCTTTGACAGAGAGAACACCGGGGAGCTGTTTTTT	CASSFDRENTGELFF
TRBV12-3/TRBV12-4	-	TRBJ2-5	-	TGTGCCAGCAGCCAAATTGGGGCTGGAGAGACCCAGTACTTC	CASSQIGAGETQYF
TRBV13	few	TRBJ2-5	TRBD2	TGTGCCAGCAGCTTAGTATCTAGCGGAACTCAAGAGACCCAGTACTTC	CASSLVSSGTQETQYF
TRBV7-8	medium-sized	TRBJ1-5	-	TGTGCCAGCAGCTACGGGGTCAATCAGCCCCAGCATTTT	CASSYGVNQPQHF
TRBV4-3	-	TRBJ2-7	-	TGCGCCAGCAGCCAAGAAATTCCGGGACCTAGCTACGAGCAGTACTTC	CASSQEIPGPSYEQYF
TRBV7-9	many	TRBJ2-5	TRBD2	TGTGCCAGCAGCCCTACTAGCGGGAGAGAGACCCAGTACTTC	CASSPTSGRETQYF
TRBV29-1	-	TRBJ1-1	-	TGCAGCTTACTGAGGGCGGCTGAAGCTTTCTTT	CSLLRAAEAFF
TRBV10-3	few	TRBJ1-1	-	TGTGCCATCAGTGAGTCGACTCCAAGAGAGGCTTTCTTT	CAISESTPREAFF
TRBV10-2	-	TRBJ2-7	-	TGCGCCAGCAGAGCCGGACTCAACTACGAGCAGTACTTC	CASRAGLNYEQYF
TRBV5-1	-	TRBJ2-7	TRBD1	TGCGCCAGCAGCCCGCTGACAGGGGACGGACAGCAGTACTTC	CASSPLTGDGQQYF
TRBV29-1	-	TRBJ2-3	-	TGCAGCGTTGAAGGGGCACGCACGGGGTCAGATACGCAGTATTTT	CSVEGARTGSDTQYF
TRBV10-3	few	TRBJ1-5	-	TGTGCCAGCAGTTACTCCCGTGGGGGGGCAGGTAGCAATCAGCCCCAGCATTTT	CASSYSRGGAGSNQPQHF
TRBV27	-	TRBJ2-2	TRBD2	TGTGCCAGCAGTTTATCGCAAGCGGGACGGAACACCGGGGAGCTGTTTTTT	CASSLSQAGRNTGELFF
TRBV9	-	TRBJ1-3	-	TGTGCCAGCAGCATAGGGGGGCGAAACACCATATATTTT	CASSIGGRNTIYF
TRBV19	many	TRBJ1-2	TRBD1	TGTGCCAGTAGCGAAAATGGTTGGGGACAGAGCTATGGCTACACCTTC	CASSENGWGQSYGYTF
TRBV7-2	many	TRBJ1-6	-	TGTGCCAGCAGCCCGACGGGGGTGCGAAATTCACCCCTCCACTTT	CASSPTGVRNSPLHF
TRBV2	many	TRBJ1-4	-	TGTGCCAGCATCCGGACCTACAATGAGCGAAATGAAAAACTGTTTTTT	CASIRTYNERNEKLFF
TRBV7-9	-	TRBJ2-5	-	TGTGCCAGCAGCGCTCAGGGAGGCGGGATCCAAGAGACCCAGTACTTC	CASSAQGGGIQETQYF
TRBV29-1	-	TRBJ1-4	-	TGCAGCGTCGATGGAGGGACACTGTTTTTT	CSVDGGTLFF
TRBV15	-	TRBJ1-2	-	TGTGCCACCAGCAGAGACCCCACAGGGACCTATGGCTACACCTTC	CATSRDPTGTYGYTF
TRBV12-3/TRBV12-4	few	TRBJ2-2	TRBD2	TGTGCCAGCAGCATAGGACTAGCGGGAGGCGGGGAGCTGTTTTTT	CASSIGLAGGGELFF
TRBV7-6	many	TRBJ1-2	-	TGTGCCAGCAGCTTAGACGGGAGGGATGGCTACACCTTC	CASSLDGRDGYTF
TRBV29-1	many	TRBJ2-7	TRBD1	TGCAGCGTTGCGAGCCGGGACAGCTCCTACGAGCAGTACTTC	CSVASRDSSYEQYF
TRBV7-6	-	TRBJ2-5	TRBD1	TGTGCAACCGGGGACAGGGGAGTCCAAGAGACCCAGTACTTC	CATGDRGVQETQYF
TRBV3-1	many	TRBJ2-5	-	TGTGCCTCAAGCCAGGGAAGGGAGACCCAGTACTTC	CASSQGRETQYF
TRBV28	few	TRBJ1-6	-	TGTGCCAGCAGAGGAGAAGCCTATAATTCACCCCTCCACTTT	CASRGEAYNSPLHF
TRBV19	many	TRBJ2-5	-	TGTGCCAGTCGACGGAACCAAGAGACCCAGTACTTC	CASRRNQETQYF